The entry that follows covers one T cell receptor beta chain sequence. Its antigen remains unknown. This sample is drawn from a study of monozygotic twins with inflammatory bowel disease. Study conclusions and caveats: Healthy co-twins exceeded IBD patients in TCRbeta diversity as measured by inverse Simpson.

Reanalyzing the 5' RACE reads, TCRdb keeps one entry per CDR3 protein, without DNA. There are about 200,000 distinct CDR3 sequences in the sample, with roughly 7.7% held by the top ten. The CDR3 spans 21 residues. Germline V CDR1 and CDR2: MDHEN, SYDVKM. Material: blood. This sequence joins TRBV28 and TRBJ2-1; the D call of TRBD2 rests on TCRdb alone, since no DNA is present to check it. The sequence derives from a human donor with ulcerative colitis or Crohn's disease, or a healthy co-twin of an affected twin (not recorded which). This CDR3 is CASTLDEPGLAGAGIYNEQFF.